The entry below gives a single T cell receptor (beta chain) sequence along with its context. This clonotype was observed a handful of times. It has no known antigen specificity. No much larger clonotype is one base removed from it; base qualities were not supplied. The sample is drawn from a study of T-cell memory formation after mild COVID-19 (dated by TCRdb to the early 2020s). Study-wide context: TCR sequence clusters from the two donors were found to be largely donor specific. Two young, previously healthy adult volunteers made up the cohort, one male and one female. In a couple of donors, T-cell clones that expanded and contracted after mild COVID-19 were tracked by sequencing TCRalpha and TCRbeta repertoires over time.

Ficoll-Paque density gradient centrifugation was used to isolate PBMCs. Study-wide findings and limitations: SARS-CoV-2 specificity was not confirmed for the second-wave clones peaking on day 37. Some responding clones were found in pre-infection memory, which suggests that pre-existing cross-reactive memory T cells took part in the SARS-CoV-2 response. Balanced CD4/CD8 phenotypes were observed for clones contracting from day 15 to 85, whereas a bias towards CD4+ was observed for a second wave of clones expanding from day 15 to 37. Contracting CD4+ clones turned up mainly in the CM and EM memory subsets, whereas EMRA was where CD8+ clones were enriched. The study covered only a couple of mild cases, and larger cohorts including severe cases with pre-infection samples were considered necessary.

Sequencing used an Illumina NovaSeq 6000. TCRalpha and TCRbeta cDNA libraries were constructed by 5'RACE with constant-segment primers, with sample barcodes and unique molecular identifiers being introduced. Trizol reagent was used to extract RNA from every sample. Amplification of the libraries took two PCR steps, and the second step added a second sample barcode plus Illumina TruSeq adapters. The libraries were sequenced on an Illumina NovaSeq using 2 x 150 bp paired-end reads. In the paper's pipeline: Reads were demultiplexed and collapsed into UMI-guided consensus sequences with migec v1.2.7. Using mixcr v2.1.11, the UMI consensuses were aligned to TRA and TRB V and J templates and assembled into clonotypes. Clonotypes were classified as expanded or contracted when called significant by both edgeR and NoisET, with noise models trained on biological replicates. For edgeR calls, the cutoffs were a false discovery rate-adjusted p below 0.01 and a log2 fold-change threshold of 1. PCA with hierarchical clustering of max-normalized trajectories of the 1000 most abundant clonotypes was used as exploratory dynamics analysis. Separately sequenced CD4+ and CD8+ repertoires were used to assign the CD4 or CD8 phenotype of responding clones. The raw public data were reprocessed by TCRdb itself: fastp quality trimming at Q25, MiXCR clonotype calling, in-frame beta chains only. All rows with the same CDR3 protein become a single entry with the most common DNA and genes. Here the V and J calls rest on TCRdb's processing, not on the authors' analysis. Present in this sample are around 450,000 distinct CDR3 sequences, roughly a quarter of which were seen just once. The ten most abundant clones make up around 9.5% of the sample.

In the germline V gene, CDR1 corresponds to SGHTA and CDR2 to FQGNSA. V is pared back by 5 bases and J by 0 bases, with 10 bases lying between the germline termini. The CDR3 holds 14 amino acids from the cysteine to the phenylalanine. Only the CDR3 region is kept as DNA, spanning 42 bases read in frame from base 1. The clonotype comes from an adult woman who had mild COVID-19 (a few samples of this study predate the infection). The sample titles of this study are shuffled in the database, so cell type and time point are left out; the donor was told from shared clones. The sequenced sample was PBMCs or a T cell subset sorted from them (not recorded which). The chain employs TRBV7-2 and TRBJ1-1; the D gene is unclear. The nucleotides read TGTGCCAGCAGCCCTTCGACACTGAACACTGAAGCTTTCTTT. This translates into CASSPSTLNTEAFF.